This T cell receptor beta chain emerged from a study of blood T cell repertoires in COVID-19. Study-wide context: Whether acute or convalescent, the COVID-19 samples came from the United States, Italy and Spain. T cells, B-cell-depleted T cells, or PBMCs supplied cDNA or gDNA.

The CDR3 consists of 14 residues. Trimming left V 1 base short and J 0 bases short, with 7 bases between. CDR1 SGHRS and CDR2 YFSETQ come from the germline V gene. Original methodology: Estimated nucleated cell counts came from reference gene primer amplification. Only in-frame clones appear in the TCRdb table, and some are missing; sequencing was by immunoSEQ multiplex PCR. That table furnishes V, J and clone size, whereas the DNA furnished D and trimming. Among 150,000 or so clones listed, 80% to 90% were seen once. This TCR was sampled from a human donor in a cohort sampled during active COVID-19. The chain joins TRBV5-1 to TRBJ1-2, with a weak D call TRBD1 (5 bases). The sequencing input was peripheral blood. CDR3 residues: CASSLSTANYGYTF. The DNA for the CDR3 is TGCGCCAGCAGCTTGTCGACAGCTAACTATGGCTACACCTTC.